Presented here are 25 T cell receptor beta chains from one specimen sequenced in a study of OX40 agonist ivuxolimab in advanced cancers. The protocol was immunoSEQ multiplex PCR, while the TCRdb copy is restricted to in-frame clones and leaves out a portion. The repertoire holds 9,500 to 12,000 clones, approximately 80% seen once, with over 13% in the top ten. Sample: CD4+ or CD8+ T cells sorted from blood, taken in a trial of the OX40 agonist ivuxolimab. The origin of the receptors is an adult with an advanced solid tumor such as melanoma, head and neck, liver or kidney cancer.

The rearrangement uses TRBV7-8 and TRBJ2-7; no reliable D call. CDR3 size: 11 residues. The germline V gene encodes CDR1 SGHVS and CDR2 FQNEAQ. Trimming shortened V by 7 bases and J by 6 bases, and 10 bases separated the two germline ends. The CDR3 here is CASTSKGEQYF. The DNA of the CDR3 is TGTGCCAGCACCTCGAAGGGCGAGCAGTACTTC.

The rearrangement joins TRBV19 to TRBJ2-3; D gene uncertain. CDR3 length: 13 amino acids. Trimming pared 7 bases from V and 4 bases from J, leaving 12 bases between. CDR1 and CDR2 (germline): LNHDA, SQIVND (reference sequence). The CDR3 loop reads CASTPYPADTQYF. CDR3 nucleotide sequence: TGTGCCAGTACTCCGTACCCCGCAGATACGCAGTATTTT. Variable domain in full (rest from reference TRBV19 and TRBJ2-3): DGGITQSPKYLFRKEGQNVTLSCEQNLNHDAMYWYRQDPGQGLRLIYYSQIVNDFQKGDIAEGYSVSREKKESFPLTVTSAQKNPTAFYLCASTPYPADTQYFGPGTRLTVL.

The chain combines TRBV7-9 with TRBJ1-4; TRBD1 aligns across 7 bases. CDR3 size: 15 residues. After removal of 2 bases from V and 5 bases from J, the junction contained 5 bases not matched to a gene. CDR1 SEHNR and CDR2 FQNEAQ come from the germline V gene (reference sequence). CDR3 coding DNA: TGTGCCAGCAGCTTATGGGACAGTGACAATGAAAAACTGTTTTTT. Its translation: CASSLWDSDNEKLFF.

The chain carries TRBV5-6 and TRBJ2-2; 10 bases match TRBD1. Germline V gives CDR1 SGHDT, CDR2 YYEEEE. The ends lost 4 bases at V and 5 bases at J; junction bases unmatched: 5. This CDR3 is built from 15 residues. The CDR3 DNA is TGTGCCAGCAGCCACGGGACAGGGGTTACCGGGGAGCTGTTTTTT. Its translation: CASSHGTGVTGELFF.

The V and J genes are TRBV27 and TRBJ1-2; D might be TRBD1 (5 bases). The CDR3 runs 13 residues. Germline-derived CDR1 and CDR2 are MNHEY and SMNVEV (reference sequence). V was shortened by 3 bases and J by 6 bases, with 11 bases between the two germline ends. The CDR3: CASSFLDRNGYTF. The CDR3, as DNA: TGTGCCAGCAGTTTTCTCGACAGAAATGGCTACACCTTC.

The V call is TRBV4-1, the J call TRBJ2-7, with 10 positions matching TRBD2. The length of the CDR3 is 16 residues. Trimming removed 2 bases from V and 2 bases from J; junction bases left unmatched: 6. From germline, CDR1 is MGHRA and CDR2 YSYEKL. In nucleotides, the CDR3 is TGCGCCAGCAGCCAACCACTAGCGGGGTTAACCTACGAGCAGTACTTC. This gives the protein CASSQPLAGLTYEQYF.

This sequence joins TRBV5-6 and TRBJ2-1; no reliable D call. From germline, CDR1 is SGHDT and CDR2 YYEEEE. The CDR3 contains 16 residues. Trimming took 0 bases from V and 0 from J, leaving 10 bases between them. In DNA, the CDR3 is TGTGCCAGCAGCTTGGTTTGGGAAAACTCCTACAATGAGCAGTTCTTC. It specifies CASSLVWENSYNEQFF.

V is TRBV7-9 and J is TRBJ2-1; D unclear. The CDR3 consists of 12 residues. The germline V gene encodes CDR1 SEHNR and CDR2 FQNEAQ (reference sequence). The ends were cut back, 0 bases at V and 7 bases at J, with 4 bases in the middle. The CDR3 region is CASSLAENEQFF. The CDR3 coding sequence is TGTGCCAGCAGCTTAGCGGAAAATGAGCAGTTCTTC.

This chain connects TRBV5-1 to TRBJ2-5; 7 nucleotides agree with TRBD2. This CDR3 is built from 14 residues. CDR1 and CDR2 (germline): SGHRS, YFSETQ. V trimming: 0 bases; J trimming: 4 bases; junction bases outside the gene matches: 3. The CDR3 loop is CASSLEAGTETQYF. The CDR3 DNA sequence: TGCGCCAGCAGCTTGGAAGCGGGGACAGAGACCCAGTACTTC.

The J gene is TRBJ2-7, the V gene TRBV19, with D perhaps TRBD1 (6 bases). This CDR3 is built from 13 residues. Trimming pared 6 bases from V and 1 base from J, leaving 10 bases between. Germline CDR1 is LNHDA and CDR2 is SQIVND (reference sequence). This CDR3 reads CASSLDRSYEQYF. CDR3 nucleotide sequence: TGTGCCAGTAGCCTGGACAGATCCTACGAGCAGTACTTC.

Comments on this clone: The junction departs from germline at one end; a sequencing error may be responsible. The rearrangement joins TRBV7-7 to TRBJ2-1; 9 bases line up with TRBD2. There are 16 residues in the CDR3. Germline values: CDR1 SSHAT, CDR2 FNYEAQ (reference sequence). CDR3 coding DNA: TGTGCTAGCAGCTTAGATAGCGGGGGAGTTTACAGTGAGCAGTTCTTC. Translated, it gives CASSLDSGGVYSEQFF.

The rearrangement links TRBV5-4 to TRBJ2-1; D unresolved. Trimming took 0 bases from V and 8 from J, leaving 12 bases between them. The CDR3 runs 14 residues. Germline V gives CDR1 SGHNT, CDR2 YYREEE (reference sequence). The CDR3 loop reads CASSLDRATDEQFF. The CDR3 DNA reads as TGTGCCAGCAGCTTGGACCGGGCCACCGATGAGCAGTTCTTC.

The V gene is TRBV7-9, the J gene TRBJ2-7; TRBD1 is a possible D gene (5 bases). The germline gives CDR1 SEHNR, CDR2 FQNEAQ (reference sequence). The CDR3 runs 18 residues. The germline V and J ends were trimmed by 2 bases and 2 bases, with 22 bases remaining between them. The CDR3 loop reads CASSLTISTTVGTYEQYF. The CDR3 nucleotides read TGTGCCAGCAGCTTAACGATTAGTACGACAGTCGGAACCTACGAGCAGTACTTC.

This clone was recorded only once. The V and J genes are TRBV19 and TRBJ1-2, with 9 bases fitting TRBD1. The CDR3 totals 13 residues. V lost 3 bases and J lost 8; bases outside the gene matches: 4. Germline CDR1 LNHDA, CDR2 SQIVND (reference sequence). Here the CDR3 reads CASSIAGTGGYTF. As DNA, the CDR3 is TGTGCCAGTAGTATTGCGGGGACAGGGGGCTACACCTTC. Supplemented by reference TRBV19 and TRBJ1-2, the full variable domain reads DGGITQSPKYLFRKEGQNVTLSCEQNLNHDAMYWYRQDPGQGLRLIYYSQIVNDFQKGDIAEGYSVSREKKESFPLTVTSAQKNPTAFYLCASSIAGTGGYTFGSGTRLTVV.

The J gene is TRBJ2-3, the V gene TRBV5-6; D is undetermined. V was cut by 0 bases and J by 4 bases, with 3 bases left in between. The CDR3 consists of 12 residues. Germline-derived CDR1 and CDR2 are SGHDT and YYEEEE. DNA of the CDR3: TGTGCCAGCAGCTTGGAGCCAGATACGCAGTATTTT. Translation: CASSLEPDTQYF.

This chain joins TRBV5-5 and TRBJ1-1; tentative D call: TRBD1 (5 bases). Trimming took off 4 bases at V and 3 bases at J, with 16 bases between the two ends. CDR1 and CDR2 from the germline V gene are SGHKS and YYEKEE (reference sequence). The CDR3 runs 15 residues. CDR3 sequence: CASSRDGFADTEAFF. The DNA of the CDR3 is TGTGCCAGCAGCCGGGACGGGTTCGCGGACACTGAAGCTTTCTTT.

The chain has TRBV7-9 and TRBJ2-7; tentatively, D is TRBD1 or TRBD2 (5 bases each). The CDR3 runs 12 residues. With 0 bases removed from V and 5 bases from J, the gap between germline ends came to 5 bases. CDR1 and CDR2 from the germline V gene are SEHNR and FQNEAQ (reference sequence). CDR3 residues: CASSLAGDEQYF. For the CDR3, the DNA is TGTGCCAGCAGCTTAGCGGGGGACGAGCAGTACTTC.

V gene TRBV6-1 combines with J gene TRBJ2-5; D may match TRBD1 or TRBD2 (6 bases each). Germline CDR1 is MNHNS and CDR2 is SASEGT. This CDR3 is built from 16 residues. V gave up 1 base and J gave up 5 bases, with 17 bases separating them. DNA for the CDR3: TGTGCCAGCAGTGAAGGGTTCGGGGGCCGAGGGGAGACCCAGTACTTC. Residues: CASSEGFGGRGETQYF.

CDR3 loop: CASLSGRSNYGYTF. In DNA, the CDR3 is TGTGCCAGCCTTTCGGGACGGTCTAACTATGGCTACACCTTC. The V and J genes are TRBV2 and TRBJ1-2, with D tentatively TRBD1 (5 bases). Trimming removed 8 bases at V and 0 bases at J, with 13 bases between. Per germline, CDR1 SNHLY and CDR2 FYNNEI. The CDR3 totals 14 residues.

The chain has TRBV2 and TRBJ1-5; no clear D gene. This CDR3 comprises 11 residues. The V gene's germline CDR1 is SNHLY and CDR2 FYNNEI. The V and J ends lost 7 bases and 9 bases respectively, with 10 bases between them. The CDR3 loop is CASMGTRPQHF. DNA of the CDR3: TGTGCCAGCATGGGCACTCGGCCCCAGCATTTT.

The chain combines TRBV9 with TRBJ1-2; possible D gene TRBD1, 6 bases. With 4 bases removed from V and 8 bases from J, the gap between germline ends came to 15 bases. Germline V CDR1 and CDR2: SGDLS, YYNGEE. This CDR3 comprises 13 residues. In DNA, the CDR3 is TGTGCCAGCAGCCTTGAGGGGGTGGGCGGCTACACCTTC. Translating gives CASSLEGVGGYTF.

This sequence joins TRBV4-1 and TRBJ2-1; 13 nucleotides align to TRBD2. CDR3 length: 16 residues. V trimming: 3 bases; J trimming: 4 bases; junction bases outside the gene matches: 3. CDR1 is MGHRA, CDR2 YSYEKL, per germline. The CDR3 region is CASSQVLAGGYNEQFF. The CDR3 DNA is TGCGCCAGCAGCCAGGTACTAGCGGGAGGGTACAATGAGCAGTTCTTC.

The chain combines TRBV27 with TRBJ1-5; D unresolved. The CDR3 length is 15 residues. Trimming shortened V by 4 bases and J by 6 bases, and 16 bases separated the two germline ends. Germline CDR1 MNHEY, CDR2 SMNVEV (reference sequence). CDR3 DNA: TGTGCCAGCAGTTCGACACCTCCGCAAACTCAGCCCCAGCATTTT. Translating gives CASSSTPPQTQPQHF.

The chain has TRBV30 and TRBJ2-7, with 11 bases that match TRBD2. J gave up 3 bases and V 4 bases, and 2 bases lay outside the gene matches. The germline V gene encodes CDR1 GTSNPN and CDR2 SVGIG (reference sequence). The CDR3 has 13 residues. The DNA for the CDR3 is TGTGCCTGGACCCTAGCGGGAGGCTACGAGCAGTACTTC. Protein: CAWTLAGGYEQYF.

The chain links TRBV2 to TRBJ1-5; the D gene is possibly TRBD1 (6 bases). This CDR3 has 14 amino acids. Deletions cut 3 bases from V and 6 bases from J, with 12 bases between. Germline V gene data show CDR1 as SNHLY and CDR2 as FYNNEI. This CDR3 is CASSDLQGTQPQHF. The CDR3 region has the DNA TGTGCCAGCAGTGACTTACAGGGAACTCAGCCCCAGCATTTT.